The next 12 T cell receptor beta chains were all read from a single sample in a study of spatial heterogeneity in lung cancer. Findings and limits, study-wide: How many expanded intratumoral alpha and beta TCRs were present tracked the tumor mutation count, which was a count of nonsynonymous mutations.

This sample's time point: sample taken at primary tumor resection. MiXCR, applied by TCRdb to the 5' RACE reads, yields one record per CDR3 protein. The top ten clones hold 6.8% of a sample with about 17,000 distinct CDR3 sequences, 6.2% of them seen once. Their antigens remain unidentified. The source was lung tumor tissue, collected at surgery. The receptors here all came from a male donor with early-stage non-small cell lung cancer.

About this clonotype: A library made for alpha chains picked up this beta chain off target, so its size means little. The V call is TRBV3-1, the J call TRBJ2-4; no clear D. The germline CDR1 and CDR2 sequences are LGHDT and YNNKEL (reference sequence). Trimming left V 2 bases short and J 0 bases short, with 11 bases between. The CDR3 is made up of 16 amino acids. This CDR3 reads CASSQLGPLAKNIQYF. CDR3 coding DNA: TGTGCCAGCAGCCAACTAGGACCTCTAGCCAAAAACATTCAGTACTTC.

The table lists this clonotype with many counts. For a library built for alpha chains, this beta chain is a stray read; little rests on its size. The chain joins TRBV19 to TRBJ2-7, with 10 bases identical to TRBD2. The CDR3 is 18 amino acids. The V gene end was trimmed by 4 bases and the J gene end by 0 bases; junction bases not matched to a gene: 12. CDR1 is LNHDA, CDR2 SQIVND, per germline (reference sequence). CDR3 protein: CASSNPLSTSGNSYEQYF. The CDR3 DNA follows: TGTGCCAGTAGTAACCCCTTATCCACTAGCGGGAACTCCTACGAGCAGTACTTC.

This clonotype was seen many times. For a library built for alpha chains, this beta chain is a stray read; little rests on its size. The CDR3 loop is CASSLRMGQDNYGYTF. CDR3 in DNA: TGCGCCAGCAGCCTTCGGATGGGACAGGACAACTATGGCTACACCTTC. This chain connects TRBV4-1 to TRBJ1-2, with 8 positions matching TRBD1. The CDR3 length is 16 residues. Losses at the gene ends were 4 bases for V and 2 bases for J; bases not matched to a gene: 9. Germline CDR1 is MGHRA and CDR2 is YSYEKL.

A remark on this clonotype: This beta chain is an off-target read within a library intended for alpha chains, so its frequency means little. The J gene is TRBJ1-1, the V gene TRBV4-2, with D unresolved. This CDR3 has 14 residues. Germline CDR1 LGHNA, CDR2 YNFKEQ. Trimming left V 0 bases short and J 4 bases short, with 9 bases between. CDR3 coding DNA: TGTGCCAGCAGCCAAGATACGGGTTGCACTGAAGCTTTCTTT. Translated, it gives CASSQDTGCTEAFF.

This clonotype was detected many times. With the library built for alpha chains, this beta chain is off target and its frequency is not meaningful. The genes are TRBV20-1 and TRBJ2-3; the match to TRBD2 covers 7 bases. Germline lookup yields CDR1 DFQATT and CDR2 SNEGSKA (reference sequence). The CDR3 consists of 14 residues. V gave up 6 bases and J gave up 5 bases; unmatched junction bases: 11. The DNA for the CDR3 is TGCAGTGCCCCTCAAGGGAGGGGAGGAGATACGCAGTATTTT. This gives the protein CSAPQGRGGDTQYF.

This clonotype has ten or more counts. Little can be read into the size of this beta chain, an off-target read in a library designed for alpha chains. CDR3: CASREGVGRGRNTQYF. In nucleotides, the CDR3 is TGTGCCAGCAGGGAGGGAGTAGGCAGGGGGCGAAATACGCAGTATTTT. The chain uses TRBV6-1 and TRBJ2-3, with 8 nucleotides matching TRBD1. V lost 6 bases, J lost 7 bases, and 15 bases stayed unmatched. Looked up from germline, CDR1 is MNHNS and CDR2 is SASEGT. This CDR3 is built from 16 residues.

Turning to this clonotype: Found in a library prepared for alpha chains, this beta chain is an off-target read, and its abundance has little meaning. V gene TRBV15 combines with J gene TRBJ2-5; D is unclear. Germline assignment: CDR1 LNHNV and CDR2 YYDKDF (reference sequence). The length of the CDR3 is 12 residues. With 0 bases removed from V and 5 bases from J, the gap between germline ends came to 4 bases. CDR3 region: CATSRDKETQYF. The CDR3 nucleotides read TGTGCCACCAGCAGAGATAAGGAGACCCAGTACTTC.

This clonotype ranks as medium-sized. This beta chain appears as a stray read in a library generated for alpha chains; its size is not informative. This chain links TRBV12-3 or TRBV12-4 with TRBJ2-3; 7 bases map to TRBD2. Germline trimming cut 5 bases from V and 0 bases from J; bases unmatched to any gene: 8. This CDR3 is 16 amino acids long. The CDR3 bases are TGTGCCAGCAGTCAACCGCTAGCGGATAGCACAGATACGCAGTATTTT. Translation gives CASSQPLADSTDTQYF.

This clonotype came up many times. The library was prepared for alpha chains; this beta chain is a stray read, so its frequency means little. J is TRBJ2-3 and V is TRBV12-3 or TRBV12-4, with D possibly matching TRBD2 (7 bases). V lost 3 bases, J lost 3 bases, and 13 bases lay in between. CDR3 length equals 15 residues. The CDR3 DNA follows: TGTGCCAGCAGTTTCGGCGGGGGCGCTACAGATACGCAGTATTTT. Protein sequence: CASSFGGGATDTQYF.

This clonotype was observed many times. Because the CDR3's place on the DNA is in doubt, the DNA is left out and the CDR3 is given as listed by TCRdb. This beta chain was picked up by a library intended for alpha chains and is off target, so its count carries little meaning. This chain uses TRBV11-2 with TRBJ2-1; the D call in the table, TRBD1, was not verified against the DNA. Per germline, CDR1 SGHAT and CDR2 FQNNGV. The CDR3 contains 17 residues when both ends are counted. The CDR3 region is CASSLFLFGQFANEQFF.

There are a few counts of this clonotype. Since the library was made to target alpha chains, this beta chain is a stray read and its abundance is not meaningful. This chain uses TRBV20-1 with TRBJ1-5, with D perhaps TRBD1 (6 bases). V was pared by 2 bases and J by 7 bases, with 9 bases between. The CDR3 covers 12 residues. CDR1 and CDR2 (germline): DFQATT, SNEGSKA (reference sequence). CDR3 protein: CSARQGRQPQHF. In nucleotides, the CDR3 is TGCAGTGCTAGACAGGGGCGGCAGCCCCAGCATTTT.

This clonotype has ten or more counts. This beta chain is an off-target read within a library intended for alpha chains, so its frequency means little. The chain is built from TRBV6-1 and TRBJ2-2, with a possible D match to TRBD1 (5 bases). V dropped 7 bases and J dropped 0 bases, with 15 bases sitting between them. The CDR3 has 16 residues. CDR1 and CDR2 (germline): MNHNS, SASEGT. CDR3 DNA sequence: TGTGCCAGCACCTTCGACAGAGCGTCGAACACCGGGGAGCTGTTTTTT. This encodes CASTFDRASNTGELFF.